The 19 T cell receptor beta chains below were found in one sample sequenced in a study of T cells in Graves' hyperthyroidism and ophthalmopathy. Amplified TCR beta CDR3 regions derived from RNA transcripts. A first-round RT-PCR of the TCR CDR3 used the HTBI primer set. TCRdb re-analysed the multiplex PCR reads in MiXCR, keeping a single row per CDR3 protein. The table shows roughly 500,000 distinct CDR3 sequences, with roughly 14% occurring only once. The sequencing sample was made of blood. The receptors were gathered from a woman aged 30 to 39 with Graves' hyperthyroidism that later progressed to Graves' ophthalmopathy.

The CDR3 region has the DNA TGCAGCGTCCCCGAGAAACACGAGGGGGCAAACACCGGGGAGCTGTTTTTT. This encodes CSVPEKHEGANTGELFF. The chain is built from TRBV29-1 and TRBJ2-2; 7 bases align to TRBD1. This CDR3 has 17 amino acids. Trimming cost V 6 bases and J 2 bases; bases outside gene matches: 15. Germline V gene sequence: CDR1 SQVTM, CDR2 ANQGSEA.

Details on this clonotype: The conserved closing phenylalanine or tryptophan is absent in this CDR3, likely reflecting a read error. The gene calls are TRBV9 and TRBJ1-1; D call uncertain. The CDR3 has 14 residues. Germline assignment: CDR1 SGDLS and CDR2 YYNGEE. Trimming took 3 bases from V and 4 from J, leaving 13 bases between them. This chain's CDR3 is CASSDLLAGTEAFL. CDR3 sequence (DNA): TGTGCCAGCAGCGACTTGCTAGCTGGCACTGAAGCTTTCTTA.

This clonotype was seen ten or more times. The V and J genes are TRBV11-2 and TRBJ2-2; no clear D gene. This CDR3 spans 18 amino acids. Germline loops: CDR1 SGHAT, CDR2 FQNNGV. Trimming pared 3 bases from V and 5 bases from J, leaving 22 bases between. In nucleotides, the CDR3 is TGTGCCAGCAGCTTCCCTACCTCCATAGGGTTTCGGACCGGGGAGCTGTTTTTT. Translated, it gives CASSFPTSIGFRTGELFF.

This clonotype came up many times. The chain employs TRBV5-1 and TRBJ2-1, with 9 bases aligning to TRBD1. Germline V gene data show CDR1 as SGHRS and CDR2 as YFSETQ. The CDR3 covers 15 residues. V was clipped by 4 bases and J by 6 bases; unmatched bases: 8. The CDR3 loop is CASSRMTGGINEQFF. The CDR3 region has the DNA TGCGCCAGCAGCCGGATGACAGGGGGTATCAATGAGCAGTTCTTC.

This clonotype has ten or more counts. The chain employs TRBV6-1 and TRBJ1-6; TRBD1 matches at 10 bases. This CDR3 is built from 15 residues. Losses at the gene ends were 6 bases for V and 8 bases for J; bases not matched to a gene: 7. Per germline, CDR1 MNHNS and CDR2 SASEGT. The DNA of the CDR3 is TGTGCCAGCAGCTGGGACAGGGGATTGGATTCACCCCTCCACTTT. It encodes CASSWDRGLDSPLHF.

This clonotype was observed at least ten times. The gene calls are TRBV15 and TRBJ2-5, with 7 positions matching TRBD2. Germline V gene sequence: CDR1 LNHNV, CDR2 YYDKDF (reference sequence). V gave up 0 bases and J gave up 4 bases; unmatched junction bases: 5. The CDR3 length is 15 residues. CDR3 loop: CATSRDRGVGETQYF. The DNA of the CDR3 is TGTGCCACCAGCAGAGATCGGGGGGTAGGAGAGACCCAGTACTTC.

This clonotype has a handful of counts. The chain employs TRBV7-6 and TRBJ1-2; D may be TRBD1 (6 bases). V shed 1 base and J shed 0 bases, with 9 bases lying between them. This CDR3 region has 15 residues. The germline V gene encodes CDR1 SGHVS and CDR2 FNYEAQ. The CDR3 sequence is CASSLGTDANYGYTF. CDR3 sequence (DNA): TGTGCCAGCAGCTTAGGGACAGACGCTAACTATGGCTACACCTTC.

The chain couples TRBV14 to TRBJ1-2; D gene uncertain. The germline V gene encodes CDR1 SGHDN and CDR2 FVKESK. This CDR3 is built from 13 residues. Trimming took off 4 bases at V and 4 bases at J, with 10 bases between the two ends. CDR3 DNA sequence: TGTGCCAGCAGCCCGAGGGAATTCTATGGCTACACCTTC. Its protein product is CASSPREFYGYTF.

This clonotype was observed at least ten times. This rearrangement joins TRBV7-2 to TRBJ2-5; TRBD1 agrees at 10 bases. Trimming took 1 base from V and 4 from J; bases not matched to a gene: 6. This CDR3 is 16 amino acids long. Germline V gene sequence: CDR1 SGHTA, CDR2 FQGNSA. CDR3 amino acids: CASSLGDRGIRETQYF. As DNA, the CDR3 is TGTGCCAGCAGCTTAGGGGACAGGGGAATTCGAGAGACCCAGTACTTC.

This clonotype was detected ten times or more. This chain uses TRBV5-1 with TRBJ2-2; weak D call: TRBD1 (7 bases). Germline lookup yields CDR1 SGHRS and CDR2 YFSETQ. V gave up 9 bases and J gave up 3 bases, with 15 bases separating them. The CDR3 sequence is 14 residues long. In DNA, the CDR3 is TGCGCCACCCGACAGGGAGGACACACCGGGGAGCTGTTTTTT. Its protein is CATRQGGHTGELFF.

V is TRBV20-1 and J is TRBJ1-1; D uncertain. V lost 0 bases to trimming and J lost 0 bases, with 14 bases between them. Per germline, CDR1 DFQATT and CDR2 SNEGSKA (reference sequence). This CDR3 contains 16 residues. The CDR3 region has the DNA TGCAGTGCTAGAGAACACCAGAGACTGATGAACACTGAAGCTTTCTTT. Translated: CSAREHQRLMNTEAFF.

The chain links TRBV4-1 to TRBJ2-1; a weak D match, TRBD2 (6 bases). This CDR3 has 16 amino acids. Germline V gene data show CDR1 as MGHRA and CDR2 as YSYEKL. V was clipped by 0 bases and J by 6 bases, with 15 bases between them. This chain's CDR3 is CASSQELAVRGNEQFF. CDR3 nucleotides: TGCGCCAGCAGCCAAGAACTAGCAGTTCGGGGCAATGAGCAGTTCTTC.

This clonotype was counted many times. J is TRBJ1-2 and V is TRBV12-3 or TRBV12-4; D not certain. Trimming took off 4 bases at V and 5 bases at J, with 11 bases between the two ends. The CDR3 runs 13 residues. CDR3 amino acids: CASSSLGGYGYTF. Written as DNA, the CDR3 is TGTGCCAGCAGTTCCCTCGGAGGTTATGGCTACACCTTC.

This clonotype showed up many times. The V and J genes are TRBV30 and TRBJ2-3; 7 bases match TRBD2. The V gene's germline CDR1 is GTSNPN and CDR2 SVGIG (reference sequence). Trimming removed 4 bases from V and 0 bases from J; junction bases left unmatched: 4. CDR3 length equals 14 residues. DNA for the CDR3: TGTGCCTGGAAAAGCGGGGCTAGCACAGATACGCAGTATTTT. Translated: CAWKSGASTDTQYF.

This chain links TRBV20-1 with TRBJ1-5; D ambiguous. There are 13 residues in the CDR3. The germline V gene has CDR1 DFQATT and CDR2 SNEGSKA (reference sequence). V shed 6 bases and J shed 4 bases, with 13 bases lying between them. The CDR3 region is CSAVSAINQPQHF. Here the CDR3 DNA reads TGCAGTGCAGTCTCGGCTATTAATCAGCCCCAGCATTTT.

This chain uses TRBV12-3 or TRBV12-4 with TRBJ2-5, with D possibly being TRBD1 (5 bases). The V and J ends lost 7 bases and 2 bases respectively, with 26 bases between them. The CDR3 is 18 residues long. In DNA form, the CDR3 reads TGTGCCAGCACGGCGCAGTTTAACCTTGGGGCAATTCAAGAGACCCAGTACTTC. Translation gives CASTAQFNLGAIQETQYF.

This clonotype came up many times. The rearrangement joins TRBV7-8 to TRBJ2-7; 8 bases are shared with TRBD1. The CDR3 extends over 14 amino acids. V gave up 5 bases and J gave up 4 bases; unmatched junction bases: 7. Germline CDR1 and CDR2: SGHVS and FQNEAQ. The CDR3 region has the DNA TGTGCCAGCAGCGGGCGGACAGGGACGTACGAGCAGTACTTC. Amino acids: CASSGRTGTYEQYF.

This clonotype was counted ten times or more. Here the CDR3 DNA reads TGTGCCAGCAGTTACTCTGGACAGTTGAGAGATACGCAGTATTTT. Protein sequence: CASSYSGQLRDTQYF. The rearrangement links TRBV6-6 to TRBJ2-3; possibly TRBD1 for D (6 bases). CDR3 length equals 15 residues. V lost 0 bases, J lost 5 bases, and 12 bases lay in between. Per germline, CDR1 MNHNY and CDR2 SVGAGI (reference sequence).

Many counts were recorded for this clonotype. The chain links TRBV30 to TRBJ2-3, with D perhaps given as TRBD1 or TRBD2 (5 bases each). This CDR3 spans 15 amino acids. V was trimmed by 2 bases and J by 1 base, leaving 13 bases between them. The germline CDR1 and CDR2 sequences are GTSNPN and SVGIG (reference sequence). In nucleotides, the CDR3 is TGTGCCTGGAGTCCCCTCCGGGGCGGCACAGATACGCAGTATTTT. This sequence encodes CAWSPLRGGTDTQYF.